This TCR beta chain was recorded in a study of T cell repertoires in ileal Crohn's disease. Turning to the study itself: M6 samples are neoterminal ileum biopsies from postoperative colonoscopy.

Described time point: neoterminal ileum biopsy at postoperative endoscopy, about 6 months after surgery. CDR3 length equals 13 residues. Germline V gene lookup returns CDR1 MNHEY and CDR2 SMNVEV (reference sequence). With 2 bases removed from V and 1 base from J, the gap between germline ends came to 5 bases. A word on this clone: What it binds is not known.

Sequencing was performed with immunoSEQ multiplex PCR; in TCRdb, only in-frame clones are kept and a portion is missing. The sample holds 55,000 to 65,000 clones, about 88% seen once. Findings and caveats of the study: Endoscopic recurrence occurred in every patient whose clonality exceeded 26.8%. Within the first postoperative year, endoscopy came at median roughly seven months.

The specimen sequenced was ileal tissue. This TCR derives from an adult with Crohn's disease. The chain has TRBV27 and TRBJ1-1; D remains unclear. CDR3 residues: CASSLLRNTEAFF. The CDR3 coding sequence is TGTGCCAGCAGTTTACTCAGGAACACTGAAGCTTTCTTT.